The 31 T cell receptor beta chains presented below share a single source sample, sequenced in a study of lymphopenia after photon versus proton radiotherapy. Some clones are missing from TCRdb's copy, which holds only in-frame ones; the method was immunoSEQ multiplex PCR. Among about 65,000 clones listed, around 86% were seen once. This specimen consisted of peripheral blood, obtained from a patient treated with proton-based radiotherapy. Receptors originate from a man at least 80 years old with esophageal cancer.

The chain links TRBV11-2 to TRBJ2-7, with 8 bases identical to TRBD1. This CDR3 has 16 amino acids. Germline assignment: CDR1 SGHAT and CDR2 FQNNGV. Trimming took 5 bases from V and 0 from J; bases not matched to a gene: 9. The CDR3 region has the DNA TGTGCCAGCAGCCGTGCCCGGGACAGGTCCTCCTACGAGCAGTACTTC. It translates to CASSRARDRSSYEQYF.

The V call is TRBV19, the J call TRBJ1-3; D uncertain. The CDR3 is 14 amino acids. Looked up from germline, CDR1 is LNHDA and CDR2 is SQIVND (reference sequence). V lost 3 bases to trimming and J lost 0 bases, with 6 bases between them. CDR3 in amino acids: CASSIAASGNTIYF. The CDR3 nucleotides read TGTGCCAGTAGTATTGCCGCCTCTGGAAACACCATATATTTT.

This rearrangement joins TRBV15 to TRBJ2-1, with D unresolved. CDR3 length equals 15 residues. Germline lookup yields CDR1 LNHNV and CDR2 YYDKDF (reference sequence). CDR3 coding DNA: TGTGCTGTACGGTCGCAATTCGGGTCCTACAATGAGCAGTTCTTC. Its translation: CAVRSQFGSYNEQFF.

The CDR3 here is CASWVSGSEQYF. CDR3 nucleotide sequence: TGTGCCAGCTGGGTTTCAGGGAGCGAGCAGTACTTC. The chain combines TRBV6-6 with TRBJ2-5; either TRBD1 or TRBD2 may supply D (5 bases each). The end of the DNA is better explained by TRBJ2-7, so the J call may be wrong. The CDR3 has 12 amino acids. Germline CDR1 MNHNY, CDR2 SVGAGI (reference sequence).

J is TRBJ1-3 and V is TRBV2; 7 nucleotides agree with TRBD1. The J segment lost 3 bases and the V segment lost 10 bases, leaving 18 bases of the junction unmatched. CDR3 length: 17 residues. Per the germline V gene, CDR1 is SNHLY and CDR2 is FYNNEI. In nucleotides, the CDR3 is TGTGCCACCCAAACCTGGGACAGCAAGACCCATGGAAACACCATATATTTT. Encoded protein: CATQTWDSKTHGNTIYF.

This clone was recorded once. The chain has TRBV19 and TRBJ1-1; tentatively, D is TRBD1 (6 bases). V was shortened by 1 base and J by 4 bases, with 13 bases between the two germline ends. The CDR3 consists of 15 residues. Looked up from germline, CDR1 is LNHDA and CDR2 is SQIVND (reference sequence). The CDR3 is CASSIGGGLRTEAFF. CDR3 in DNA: TGTGCCAGTAGTATAGGTGGGGGCTTGCGCACTGAAGCTTTCTTT.

The CDR3 sequence is CSVRGNRDTEAFF. Written as DNA, the CDR3 is TGCAGCGTTAGGGGGAATCGGGACACTGAAGCTTTCTTT. The rearrangement links TRBV29-1 to TRBJ1-1, with a possible D match to TRBD1 (6 bases). The ends were cut back, 5 bases at V and 3 bases at J, with 13 bases in the middle. The CDR3 length is 13 residues. Germline V gene sequence: CDR1 SQVTM, CDR2 ANQGSEA. Full variable domain (remainder filled in from reference TRBV29-1 and TRBJ1-1): SAVISQKPSRDICQRGTSLTIQCQVDSQVTMMFWYRQQPGQSLTLIATANQGSEATYESGFVIDKFPISRPNLTFSTLTVSNMSPEDSSIYLCSVRGNRDTEAFFGQGTRLTVV.

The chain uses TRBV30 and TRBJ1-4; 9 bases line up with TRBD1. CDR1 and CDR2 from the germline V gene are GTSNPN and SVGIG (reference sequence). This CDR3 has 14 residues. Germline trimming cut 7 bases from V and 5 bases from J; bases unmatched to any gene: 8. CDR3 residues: CALTPGTGNEKLFF. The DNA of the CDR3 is TGTGCCTTAACCCCCGGGACAGGGAATGAAAAACTGTTTTTT.

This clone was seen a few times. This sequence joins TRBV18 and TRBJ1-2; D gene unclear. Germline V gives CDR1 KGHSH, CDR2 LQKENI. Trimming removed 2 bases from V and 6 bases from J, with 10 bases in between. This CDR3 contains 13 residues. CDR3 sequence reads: CASSPTTENGYTF. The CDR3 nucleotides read TGTGCCAGCTCACCAACAACAGAGAATGGCTACACCTTC. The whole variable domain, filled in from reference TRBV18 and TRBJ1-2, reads NAGVMQNPRHLVRRRGQEARLRCSPMKGHSHVYWYRQLPEEGLKFMVYLQKENIIDESGMPKERFSAEFPKEGPSILRIQQVVRGDSAAYFCASSPTTENGYTFGSGTRLTVV.

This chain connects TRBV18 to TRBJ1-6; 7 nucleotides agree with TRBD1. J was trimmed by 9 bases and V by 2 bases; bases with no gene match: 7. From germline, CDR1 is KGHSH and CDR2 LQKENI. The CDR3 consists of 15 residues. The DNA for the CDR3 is TGTGCCAGCTCACCAGACACAGGGGCTATTTCACCCCTCCACTTT. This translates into CASSPDTGAISPLHF.

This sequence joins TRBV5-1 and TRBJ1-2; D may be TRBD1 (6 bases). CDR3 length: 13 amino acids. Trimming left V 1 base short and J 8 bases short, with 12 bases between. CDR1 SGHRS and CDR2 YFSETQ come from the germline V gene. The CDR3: CASSLQGIGGYTF. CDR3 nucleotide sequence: TGCGCCAGCAGCTTGCAGGGGATAGGGGGCTACACCTTC.

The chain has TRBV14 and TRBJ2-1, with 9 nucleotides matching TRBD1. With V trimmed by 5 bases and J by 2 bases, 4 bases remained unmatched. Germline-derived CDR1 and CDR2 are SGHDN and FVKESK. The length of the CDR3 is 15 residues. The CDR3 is CASSDRGSAYNEQFF. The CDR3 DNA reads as TGTGCCAGCAGCGACAGGGGGTCGGCCTACAATGAGCAGTTCTTC. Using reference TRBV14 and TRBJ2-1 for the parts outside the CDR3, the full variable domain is EAGVTQFPSHSVIEKGQTVTLRCDPISGHDNLYWYRRVMGKEIKFLLHFVKESKQDESGMPNNRFLAERTGGTYSTLKVQPAELEDSGVYFCASSDRGSAYNEQFFGPGTRLTVL.

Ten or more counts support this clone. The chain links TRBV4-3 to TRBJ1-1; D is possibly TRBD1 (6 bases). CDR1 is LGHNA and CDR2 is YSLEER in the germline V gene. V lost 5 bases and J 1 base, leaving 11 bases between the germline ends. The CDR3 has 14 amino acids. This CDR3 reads CASSFRTANTEAFF. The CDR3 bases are TGCGCCAGCAGCTTCCGGACAGCGAACACTGAAGCTTTCTTT.

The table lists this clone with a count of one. This chain's CDR3 is CASSIGTSGDKIQYF. CDR3 nucleotide sequence: TGTGCCAGTAGTATCGGGACTAGCGGGGATAAAATTCAGTACTTC. The genes are TRBV19 and TRBJ2-4; TRBD2 matches at 13 bases. V was pared by 3 bases and J by 10 bases, with 6 bases of the junction left unmatched. Germline V CDR1 and CDR2: LNHDA, SQIVND (reference sequence). The CDR3 has 15 residues. Variable domain in full (rest from reference TRBV19 and TRBJ2-4): DGGITQSPKYLFRKEGQNVTLSCEQNLNHDAMYWYRQDPGQGLRLIYYSQIVNDFQKGDIAEGYSVSREKKESFPLTVTSAQKNPTAFYLCASSIGTSGDKIQYFGAGTRLSVL.

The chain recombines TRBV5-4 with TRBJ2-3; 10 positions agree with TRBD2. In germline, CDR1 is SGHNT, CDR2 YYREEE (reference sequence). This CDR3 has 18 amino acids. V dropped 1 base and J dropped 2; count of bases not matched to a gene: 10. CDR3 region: CASSLLNLAGVYTDTQYF. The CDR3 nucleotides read TGTGCCAGCAGCTTGCTCAACCTAGCGGGGGTATACACAGATACGCAGTATTTT.

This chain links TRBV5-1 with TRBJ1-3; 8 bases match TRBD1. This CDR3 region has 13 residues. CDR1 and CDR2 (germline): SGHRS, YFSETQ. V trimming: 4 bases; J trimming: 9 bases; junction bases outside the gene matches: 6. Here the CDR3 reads CASSPDRESTIYF. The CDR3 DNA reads TGCGCCAGCAGCCCGGACAGGGAGAGCACCATATATTTT.

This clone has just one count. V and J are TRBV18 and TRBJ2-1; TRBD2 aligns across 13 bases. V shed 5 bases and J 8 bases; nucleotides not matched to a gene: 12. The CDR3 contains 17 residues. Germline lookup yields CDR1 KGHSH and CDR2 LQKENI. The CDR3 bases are TGTGCCAGCTCAGCAGCCCGACTAGCGGGAGGAAACCATGAGCAGTTCTTC. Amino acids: CASSAARLAGGNHEQFF.

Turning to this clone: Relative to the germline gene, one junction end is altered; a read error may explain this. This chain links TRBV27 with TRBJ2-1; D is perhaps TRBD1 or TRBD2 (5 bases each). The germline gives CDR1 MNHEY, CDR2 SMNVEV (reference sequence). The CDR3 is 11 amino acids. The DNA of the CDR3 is TGTGCCAGCACCCCTCGAGGGGCAAGGATCTTC. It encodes CASTPRGARIF.

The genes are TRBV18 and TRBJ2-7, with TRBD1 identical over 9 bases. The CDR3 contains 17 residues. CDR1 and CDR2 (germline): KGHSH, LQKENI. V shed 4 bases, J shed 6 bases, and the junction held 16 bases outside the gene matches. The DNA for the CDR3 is TGTGCCAGCTCACTCCACTCCACTGGGACAGGGAACGTCGAGCAGTACTTC. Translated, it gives CASSLHSTGTGNVEQYF.

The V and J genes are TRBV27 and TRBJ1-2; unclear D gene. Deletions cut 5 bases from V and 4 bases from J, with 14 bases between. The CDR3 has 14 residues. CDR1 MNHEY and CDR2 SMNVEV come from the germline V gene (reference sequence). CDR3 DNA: TGTGCCAGCAGTCTTACCCGAGCGCTCTATGGCTACACCTTC. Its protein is CASSLTRALYGYTF.

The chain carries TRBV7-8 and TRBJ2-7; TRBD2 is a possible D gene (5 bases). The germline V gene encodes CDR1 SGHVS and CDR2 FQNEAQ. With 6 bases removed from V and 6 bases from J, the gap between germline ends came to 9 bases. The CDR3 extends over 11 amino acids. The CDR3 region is CASSRGVEQYF. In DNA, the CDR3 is TGTGCCAGCAGTCGGGGAGTCGAGCAGTACTTC.

The DNA of the CDR3 is TGTGCCTGGAGTACCTCGGGTAGGGGGGGGCGGCAGCCCCAGCATTTT. Amino acids: CAWSTSGRGGRQPQHF. This chain uses TRBV30 with TRBJ1-5, with D possibly TRBD1 on 6 matching bases. The germline CDR1 and CDR2 sequences are GTSNPN and SVGIG (reference sequence). Trimming removed 2 bases from V and 7 bases from J, with 21 bases in between. The CDR3 spans 16 residues.

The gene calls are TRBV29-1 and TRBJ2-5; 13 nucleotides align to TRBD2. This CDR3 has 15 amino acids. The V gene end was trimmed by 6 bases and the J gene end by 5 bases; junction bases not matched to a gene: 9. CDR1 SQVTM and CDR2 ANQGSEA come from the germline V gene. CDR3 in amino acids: CSVAGLAGVYETQYF. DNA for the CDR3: TGCAGCGTCGCCGGACTAGCGGGAGTGTACGAGACCCAGTACTTC.

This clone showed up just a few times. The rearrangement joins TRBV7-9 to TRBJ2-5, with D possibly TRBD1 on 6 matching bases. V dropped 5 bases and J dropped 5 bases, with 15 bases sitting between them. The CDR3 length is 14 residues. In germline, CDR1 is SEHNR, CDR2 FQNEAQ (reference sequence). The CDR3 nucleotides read TGTGCCAGCAGCCTCTCAGCAGGGGCGGAGACCCAGTACTTC. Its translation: CASSLSAGAETQYF. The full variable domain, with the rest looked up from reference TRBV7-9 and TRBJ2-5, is DTGVSQNPRHKITKRGQNVTFRCDPISEHNRLYWYRQTLGQGPEFLTYFQNEAQLEKSRLLSDRFSAERPKGSFSTLEIQRTEQGDSAMYLCASSLSAGAETQYFGPGTRLLVL.

CDR3: CASSQEVTADNSPLHF. DNA of the CDR3: TGCGCCAGCAGCCAAGAAGTGACGGCTGATAATTCACCCCTCCACTTT. The rearrangement links TRBV4-1 to TRBJ1-6; no definite D call. The V end was cut by 0 bases, the J end by 5 bases, with 11 bases between. The CDR3 is made up of 16 amino acids. Germline V gene lookup returns CDR1 MGHRA and CDR2 YSYEKL.

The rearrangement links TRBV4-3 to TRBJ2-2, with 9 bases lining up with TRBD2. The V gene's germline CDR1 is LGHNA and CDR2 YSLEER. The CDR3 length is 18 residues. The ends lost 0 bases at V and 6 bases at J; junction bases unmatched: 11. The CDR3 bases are TGCGCCAGCAGCCAAGAAGGTTTGGAGCGGGGGGACCCCGGGGAGCTGTTTTTT. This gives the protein CASSQEGLERGDPGELFF.

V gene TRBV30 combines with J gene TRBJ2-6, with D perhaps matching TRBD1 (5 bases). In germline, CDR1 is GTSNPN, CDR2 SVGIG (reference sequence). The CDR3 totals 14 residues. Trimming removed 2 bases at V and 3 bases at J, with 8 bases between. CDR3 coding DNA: TGTGCCTGGAGTATAGGGGATGGGGCCAACGTCCTGACTTTC. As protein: CAWSIGDGANVLTF.

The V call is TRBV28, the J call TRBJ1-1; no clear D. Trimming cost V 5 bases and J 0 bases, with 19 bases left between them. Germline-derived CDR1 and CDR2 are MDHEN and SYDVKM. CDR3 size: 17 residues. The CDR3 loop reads CASSPTGVDGMNTEAFF. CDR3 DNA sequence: TGTGCCAGCAGTCCCACTGGAGTAGACGGAATGAACACTGAAGCTTTCTTT.

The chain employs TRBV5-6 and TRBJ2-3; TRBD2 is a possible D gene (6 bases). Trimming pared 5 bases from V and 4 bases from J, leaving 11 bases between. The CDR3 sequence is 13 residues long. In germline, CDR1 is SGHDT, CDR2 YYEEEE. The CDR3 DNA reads TGTGCCAGCAGAATCGGGAGATCAGATACGCAGTATTTT. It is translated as CASRIGRSDTQYF.

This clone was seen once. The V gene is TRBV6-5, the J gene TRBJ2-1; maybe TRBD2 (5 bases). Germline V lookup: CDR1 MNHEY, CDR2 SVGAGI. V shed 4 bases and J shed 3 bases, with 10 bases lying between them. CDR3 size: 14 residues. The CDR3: CASSSPGFYNEQFF. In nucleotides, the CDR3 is TGTGCCAGCAGTTCCCCGGGATTCTACAATGAGCAGTTCTTC.

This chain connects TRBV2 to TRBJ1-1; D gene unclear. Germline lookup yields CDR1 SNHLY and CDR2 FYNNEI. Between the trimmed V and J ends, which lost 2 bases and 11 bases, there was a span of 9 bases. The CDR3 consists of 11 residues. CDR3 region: CASSEFWEAFF. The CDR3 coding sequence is TGTGCCAGCAGTGAATTCTGGGAGGCTTTCTTT. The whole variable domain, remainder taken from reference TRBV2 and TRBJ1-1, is EPEVTQTPSHQVTQMGQEVILRCVPISNHLYFYWYRQILGQKVEFLVSFYNNEISEKSEIFDDQFSVERPDGSNFTLKIRSTKLEDSAMYFCASSEFWEAFFGQGTRLTVV.